This T cell receptor beta chain came from a study of cytomegalovirus exposure and HLA in healthy donors. Donors came from a validation cohort of over 100 subjects, distinct from the first 666-subject cohort. The CDR3 contains 16 residues. The germline gives CDR1 MNHNS, CDR2 SASEGT. Trimming at V came to 4 bases and at J to 4 bases, leaving 10 bases not matched to a gene. Method: immunoSEQ multiplex PCR; TCRdb's copy keeps in-frame clones and lacks some. The sample lists roughly 150,000 clones, about 86% occurring once. The chain carries TRBV6-1 and TRBJ2-1; TRBD2 agrees at 7 bases. Specimen: PBMCs. This TCR was sampled from a young woman in good health and CMV-seronegative. CDR3 DNA: TGTGCCAGCAGTGGACCTAGCGGACCGACTTACAATGAGCAGTTCTTC. This codes for CASSGPSGPTYNEQFF.